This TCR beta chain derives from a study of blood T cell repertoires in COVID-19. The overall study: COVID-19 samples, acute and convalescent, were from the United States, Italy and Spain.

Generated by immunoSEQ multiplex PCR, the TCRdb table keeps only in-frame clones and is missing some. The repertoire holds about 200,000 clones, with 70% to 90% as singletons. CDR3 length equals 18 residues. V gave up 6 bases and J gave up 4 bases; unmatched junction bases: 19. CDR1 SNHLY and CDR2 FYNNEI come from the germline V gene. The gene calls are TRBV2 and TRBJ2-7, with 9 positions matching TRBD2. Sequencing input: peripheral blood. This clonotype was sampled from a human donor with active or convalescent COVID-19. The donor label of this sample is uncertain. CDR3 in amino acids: CASRSWLDAGGKAYEQYF. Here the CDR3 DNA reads TGTGCCAGCAGATCGTGGTTAGATGCGGGAGGGAAAGCTTACGAGCAGTACTTC.